This entry describes one TCR beta chain. Its target is not known. This entry belongs to a study of cytomegalovirus exposure and HLA in healthy donors. CDR1 and CDR2 (germline): SGDLS, YYNGEE. CDR3 size: 15 residues. The trim removed 3 bases at V and 1 base at J, leaving 1 base unmatched. General observations from the study: Common viral pathogens (according to a later analysis) appeared linked to several of the most significant clusters. Presence/absence analyses assumed roughly uniform sequencing depth across donors, which may not hold. Reports showed the classifier diagnosing cytomegalovirus status with high specificity and sensitivity.

The PCR contained 60 Vbeta and 13 Jbeta primers. Profiling relied on immunoSEQ multiplex PCR, and the TCRdb table lists in-frame clones only, not all of them. The repertoire holds about 150,000 clones, with 70% to 80% as singletons. J is TRBJ2-3 and V is TRBV9; 11 nucleotides agree with TRBD2. The sequencing input was PBMCs. The sequence came from a man in his thirties or forties in good health and CMV-seropositive. The CDR3 bases are TGTGCCAGCAGCGCGACTAGCGGGGGCACAGATACGCAGTATTTT. As protein: CASSATSGGTDTQYF.